One and the same sample provided the 30 T cell receptor beta chains below, sequenced in a study of blood T cell repertoires in COVID-19. Here immunoSEQ multiplex PCR was the method, and the copy in TCRdb shows in-frame clones only, minus some. This sample has 110,000 or so clones, with roughly 76% found just once. Source material: peripheral blood. The source of these receptors is a human donor in a cohort sampled during active COVID-19.

The genes are TRBV30 and TRBJ2-2; 7 bases agree with TRBD1. Germline lookup yields CDR1 GTSNPN and CDR2 SVGIG (reference sequence). The CDR3 is 16 residues long. After removal of 0 bases from V and 7 bases from J, the junction contained 11 bases not matched to a gene. CDR3 nucleotide sequence: TGTGCCTGGAGTGTACTCGGACAGGCTTTCGGCGGGGAGCTGTTTTTT. Protein: CAWSVLGQAFGGELFF.

The chain is built from TRBV29-1 and TRBJ2-1, with 9 positions matching TRBD2. V lost 7 bases and J lost 5; bases outside the gene matches: 3. CDR1 SQVTM and CDR2 ANQGSEA come from the germline V gene. The CDR3 has 12 residues. CDR3 protein: CSALAGNNEQFF. The CDR3 DNA follows: TGCAGCGCACTAGCGGGCAACAATGAGCAGTTCTTC.

The V call is TRBV7-2, the J call TRBJ2-2; 10 bases line up with TRBD1. Germline lookup yields CDR1 SGHTA and CDR2 FQGNSA. V was pared by 2 bases and J by 7 bases, with 4 bases of the junction left unmatched. CDR3 length: 15 residues. The CDR3 protein is CASSLRQGAGGELFF. The CDR3 coding sequence is TGTGCCAGCAGCTTACGACAGGGGGCAGGCGGGGAGCTGTTTTTT. Full variable domain (missing parts from reference TRBV7-2 and TRBJ2-2): GAGVSQSPSNKVTEKGKDVELRCDPISGHTALYWYRQSLGQGLEFLIYFQGNSAPDKSGLPSDRFSAERTGGSVSTLTIQRTQQEDSAVYLCASSLRQGAGGELFFGEGSRLTVL.

The rearrangement links TRBV5-1 to TRBJ1-1; 8 nucleotides line up with TRBD1. CDR1 is SGHRS, CDR2 YFSETQ, per germline. Trimming cost V 4 bases and J 0 bases; bases outside gene matches: 8. This CDR3 is 16 amino acids long. As DNA, the CDR3 is TGCGCCAGCAGCCCGGGGGACAGGTTAATGAACACTGAAGCTTTCTTT. Encoded protein: CASSPGDRLMNTEAFF.

The V call is TRBV7-3, the J call TRBJ2-7; TRBD1 is a possible D gene (5 bases). Germline CDR1 SGHTA, CDR2 FQGTGA. V lost 5 bases and J 5 bases, leaving 16 bases between the germline ends. The CDR3 extends over 14 amino acids. The CDR3 DNA reads as TGTGCCAGCAGCCCTCAGGCAGGGATTAACGAGCAGTACTTC. Its translation: CASSPQAGINEQYF.

The rearrangement uses TRBV18 and TRBJ2-2; no clear D. The germline CDR1 and CDR2 sequences are KGHSH and LQKENI. This CDR3 region has 13 residues. V lost 3 bases, J lost 1 base, and 3 bases lay in between. In nucleotides, the CDR3 is TGTGCCAGCTCACCCAAGAACACCGGGGAGCTGTTTTTT. Its translation is CASSPKNTGELFF.

The chain is built from TRBV7-8 and TRBJ1-3; 8 bases are shared with TRBD1. Germline V gene sequence: CDR1 SGHVS, CDR2 FQNEAQ. V trimming: 5 bases; J trimming: 3 bases; junction bases outside the gene matches: 9. The CDR3 runs 16 residues. The CDR3 sequence: CASSPSGQGGGNTIYF. The CDR3 nucleotides read TGTGCCAGCAGCCCCTCCGGACAGGGAGGTGGAAACACCATATATTTT.

In its sample, this clone was seen a few times. CDR3 region: CASSPTEGARSEAFF. DNA of the CDR3: TGTGCCAGCAGTCCGACTGAGGGGGCTAGGAGTGAAGCTTTCTTT. The chain employs TRBV6-5 and TRBJ1-1; 7 nucleotides align to TRBD1. Germline V gene data show CDR1 as MNHEY and CDR2 as SVGAGI. Unmatched junction bases numbered 13, after V lost 5 bases and J lost 7 bases. CDR3 length: 15 residues.

The chain couples TRBV4-3 to TRBJ1-6; D remains unclear. The CDR3 runs to 15 residues. From germline, CDR1 is LGHNA and CDR2 YSLEER. Trimming stripped 6 bases from V and 0 bases from J, with 9 bases between. The CDR3 region is CASRRESSYNSPLHF. The CDR3, as DNA: TGCGCCAGCAGGCGCGAGAGCTCCTATAATTCACCCCTCCACTTT.

The chain uses TRBV6-2 or TRBV6-3 and TRBJ2-7; D perhaps matches TRBD2 (6 bases). V lost 2 bases and J 0 bases, leaving 8 bases between the germline ends. The length of the CDR3 is 14 residues. The germline CDR1 and CDR2 sequences are MNHEY and SVGEGT. The CDR3 sequence is CASSYIGGSYEQYF. Here the CDR3 DNA reads TGTGCCAGCAGTTACATCGGGGGCTCCTACGAGCAGTACTTC.

The chain employs TRBV9 and TRBJ2-5; possible D gene TRBD2, 6 bases. Germline CDR1 is SGDLS and CDR2 is YYNGEE. Trimming removed 4 bases at V and 5 bases at J, with 18 bases between. The CDR3 covers 15 residues. The CDR3 nucleotides are TGTGCCAGCAGCTCCAATAGCGGCCATGTCGAGACCCAGTACTTC. It codes for CASSSNSGHVETQYF.

The V gene is TRBV30, the J gene TRBJ1-5; TRBD1 is a possible D gene (5 bases). V was pared by 2 bases and J by 7 bases, with 12 bases between. CDR1 GTSNPN and CDR2 SVGIG come from the germline V gene (reference sequence). This CDR3 region has 13 residues. CDR3 sequence: CAWSSGIIQPQHF. CDR3 DNA sequence: TGTGCCTGGAGTTCAGGGATCATACAGCCCCAGCATTTT.

The V call is TRBV14, the J call TRBJ1-1; D remains ambiguous. The ends were cut back, 1 base at V and 4 bases at J, with 7 bases in the middle. The germline gives CDR1 SGHDN, CDR2 FVKESK. The CDR3 extends over 13 amino acids. The CDR3, as DNA: TGTGCCAGCAGCCAAGTGGTCGGCACTGAAGCTTTCTTT. It translates to CASSQVVGTEAFF. The full variable domain, completed using reference TRBV14 and TRBJ1-1, is EAGVTQFPSHSVIEKGQTVTLRCDPISGHDNLYWYRRVMGKEIKFLLHFVKESKQDESGMPNNRFLAERTGGTYSTLKVQPAELEDSGVYFCASSQVVGTEAFFGQGTRLTVV.

This chain connects TRBV11-2 to TRBJ2-5; 12 bases match TRBD2. The V gene end was trimmed by 2 bases and the J gene end by 4 bases; junction bases not matched to a gene: 2. CDR1 is SGHAT, CDR2 FQNNGV, per germline. The CDR3 runs 15 residues. Here the CDR3 reads CASSLLAGGLETQYF. The CDR3 nucleotides are TGTGCCAGCAGCTTACTAGCGGGAGGGCTAGAGACCCAGTACTTC.

This clone came up once. The chain joins TRBV19 to TRBJ1-4; 10 positions match TRBD1. Per the germline V gene, CDR1 is LNHDA and CDR2 is SQIVND (reference sequence). J was trimmed by 7 bases and V by 10 bases; bases with no gene match: 15. The CDR3 sequence is 16 residues long. CDR3 sequence (DNA): TGTGCCACCTCGACAGGGGGCCTGTTGGTGGTTGAAAAACTGTTTTTT. The encoded protein is CATSTGGLLVVEKLFF. The variable domain in full, with the rest retrieved from reference TRBV19 and TRBJ1-4, is DGGITQSPKYLFRKEGQNVTLSCEQNLNHDAMYWYRQDPGQGLRLIYYSQIVNDFQKGDIAEGYSVSREKKESFPLTVTSAQKNPTAFYLCATSTGGLLVVEKLFFGSGTQLSVL.

The V and J genes are TRBV3-1 (or the pseudogene TRBV3-2) and TRBJ1-1; D gene unclear. The germline CDR1 and CDR2 sequences are LGHDT and YNNKEL (reference sequence). V lost 2 bases and J 0 bases, leaving 4 bases between the germline ends. The CDR3 covers 13 residues. The CDR3 DNA is TGTGCCAGCAGCCAACTTATGAACACTGAAGCTTTCTTT. Encoded protein: CASSQLMNTEAFF.

The rearrangement uses TRBV28 and TRBJ2-7, with no clear D. V lost 6 bases and J 3 bases, leaving 15 bases between the germline ends. The CDR3 sequence is 14 residues long. Per the germline V gene, CDR1 is MDHEN and CDR2 is SYDVKM. CDR3 coding DNA: TGTGCCAGCAGAAAAGGCGGATTCGGCTACGAGCAGTACTTC. This sequence encodes CASRKGGFGYEQYF.

The chain couples TRBV7-2 to TRBJ2-3; the match to TRBD2 covers 9 bases. V shed 5 bases and J 1 base; nucleotides not matched to a gene: 10. The CDR3 spans 17 residues. CDR1 and CDR2 from the germline V gene are SGHTA and FQGNSA. This chain's CDR3 is CASSQRTSAGGTDTQYF. CDR3 in DNA: TGTGCCAGCAGCCAAAGGACTAGCGCGGGGGGCACAGATACGCAGTATTTT.

This chain uses TRBV25-1 with TRBJ2-5; 13 bases align to TRBD2. This CDR3 is built from 18 residues. Germline loops: CDR1 MGHDK, CDR2 SYGVNS. Trimming took 3 bases from V and 1 from J; bases not matched to a gene: 8. This chain's CDR3 is CASSDGGLAGEIQETQYF. CDR3 in DNA: TGTGCCAGCAGTGACGGCGGACTAGCGGGGGAAATCCAAGAGACCCAGTACTTC. The full variable domain, in which reference TRBV25-1 and TRBJ2-5 provide the parts outside the CDR3, is EADIYQTPRYLVIGTGKKITLECSQTMGHDKMYWYQQDPGMELHLIHYSYGVNSTEKGDLSSESTVSRIRTEHFPLTLESARPSHTSQYLCASSDGGLAGEIQETQYFGPGTRLLVL.

This clone turned up a few times. The chain joins TRBV19 to TRBJ1-1, with TRBD1 identical over 8 bases. CDR1 LNHDA and CDR2 SQIVND come from the germline V gene (reference sequence). V dropped 6 bases and J dropped 1; count of bases not matched to a gene: 10. This CDR3 region has 16 residues. Here the CDR3 reads CASRSLSGTGNTEAFF. The DNA of the CDR3 is TGTGCCAGTAGGAGCCTCTCCGGGACAGGGAACACTGAAGCTTTCTTT.

The chain couples TRBV11-3 to TRBJ1-2; no reliable D call. Germline CDR1 reads SGHNT; CDR2 reads YENEEA. V lost 3 bases to trimming and J lost 8 bases, with 13 bases between them. There are 13 residues in the CDR3. For the CDR3, the DNA is TGTGCCAGCAGCTTTGAGGGCATGGGGGGCTACACCTTC. It encodes CASSFEGMGGYTF.

The chain has TRBV6-5 and TRBJ1-2; 9 positions agree with TRBD1. V shed 6 bases, J shed 4 bases, and the junction held 9 bases outside the gene matches. The CDR3 runs to 15 residues. Germline CDR1 MNHEY, CDR2 SVGAGI. This CDR3 is CASSRTGENPYGYTF. CDR3 DNA sequence: TGTGCCAGCAGCCGGACAGGGGAAAATCCCTATGGCTACACCTTC.

The chain couples TRBV5-1 to TRBJ1-6, with D maybe TRBD1 (6 bases). Germline V gives CDR1 SGHRS, CDR2 YFSETQ. The CDR3 loop spans 16 amino acids. Trimming took off 4 bases at V and 6 bases at J, with 17 bases between the two ends. The CDR3 DNA reads TGCGCCAGCAGCGCAAACCGGGACATTGGTAATTCACCCCTCCACTTT. Translating gives CASSANRDIGNSPLHF.

This clone showed up just a few times. The rearrangement uses TRBV4-3 and TRBJ1-5; a weak D match, TRBD1 (6 bases). The ends were cut back, 0 bases at V and 1 base at J, with 7 bases in the middle. CDR1 is LGHNA, CDR2 YSLEER, per germline. This CDR3 spans 15 amino acids. This chain's CDR3 is CASSQDQGSNQPQHF. The CDR3 nucleotides are TGCGCCAGCAGCCAAGATCAGGGGAGCAATCAGCCCCAGCATTTT.

This chain links TRBV7-2 with TRBJ2-6; possible D gene TRBD1, 5 bases. Germline CDR1 is SGHTA and CDR2 is FQGNSA. The CDR3 has 15 residues. The V end was cut by 5 bases, the J end by 0 bases, with 8 bases between. The CDR3 here is CASSQGVSGANVLTF. The CDR3 DNA sequence: TGTGCCAGCAGCCAGGGCGTCTCTGGGGCCAACGTCCTGACTTTC.

The V and J genes are TRBV11-2 and TRBJ1-6; possible D gene TRBD1, 6 bases. Trimming took 4 bases from V and 9 from J, leaving 16 bases between them. Germline assignment: CDR1 SGHAT and CDR2 FQNNGV. The CDR3 is made up of 15 amino acids. The CDR3 here is CASSSQGQSGSPLHF. The DNA for the CDR3 is TGTGCCAGCAGCTCCCAGGGGCAGTCAGGTTCACCCCTCCACTTT.

The chain links TRBV27 to TRBJ2-7; 8 nucleotides line up with TRBD1. V was pared by 2 bases and J by 6 bases, with 21 bases of the junction left unmatched. The CDR3 runs to 19 residues. The germline V gene encodes CDR1 MNHEY and CDR2 SMNVEV (reference sequence). As DNA, the CDR3 is TGTGCCAGCAGTTTAAACCCCCTCAGGGGGCATGGACAACTGGGCGAGCAGTACTTC. Its protein product is CASSLNPLRGHGQLGEQYF.

The rearrangement joins TRBV29-1 to TRBJ2-5; D call uncertain. Trimming took 7 bases from V and 7 from J, leaving 16 bases between them. The CDR3 length is 12 residues. Germline CDR1 SQVTM, CDR2 ANQGSEA. The DNA of the CDR3 is TGCAGCGCAAATACTGGGCAGAGGACCCAGTACTTC. It yields the protein CSANTGQRTQYF.

This chain joins TRBV19 and TRBJ1-1; D might be TRBD1 (5 bases). CDR1 is LNHDA, CDR2 SQIVND, per germline (reference sequence). The CDR3 is 15 amino acids. V shed 1 base and J shed 11 bases, with 20 bases lying between them. The CDR3 nucleotides read TGTGCCAGTAGTATAGTTGGCGGCGGCCGGGGGTTTGCTTTCTTT. Its translation is CASSIVGGGRGFAFF.

The chain links TRBV5-1 to TRBJ2-7; D is possibly TRBD2 (6 bases). The CDR3 is 14 residues long. Germline CDR1 and CDR2: SGHRS and YFSETQ. Trimming removed 4 bases from V and 2 bases from J, with 13 bases in between. CDR3 protein: CASSAGRTTYEQYF. CDR3 DNA: TGCGCCAGCAGCGCGGGACGTACGACCTACGAGCAGTACTTC.